The subject of this entry is one TCR beta chain. Its target is unknown. This record comes from a study of graft-versus-host responses after intestinal transplantation. The study, taken as a whole, reports: In recipient marrow, GvH clones were found, and some appeared first in ileum or blood.

CDR3 length equals 20 residues. TCRdb's copy holds only in-frame clones and misses some; the assay was immunoSEQ multiplex PCR. The data show 90,000 to 150,000 clones, 95% seen once. The specimen comprised unstimulated CD8+ T cells sorted from spleen or lymph node cells, sampled before intestinal transplant. J is TRBJ1-4 and V is TRBV21-1; the tabulated D call, TRBD1, remains unverified against the DNA. TRBV21-1 is labeled a pseudogene. The source is a human donor who received an intestinal transplant. The CDR3: CASSPPSYPGTGCFSEKLFF. The CDR3, as DNA: TGTGCCAGCAGCCCACCTTCCTATCCCGGGACAGGGTGCTTCTCTGAAAAACTGTTTTTT.